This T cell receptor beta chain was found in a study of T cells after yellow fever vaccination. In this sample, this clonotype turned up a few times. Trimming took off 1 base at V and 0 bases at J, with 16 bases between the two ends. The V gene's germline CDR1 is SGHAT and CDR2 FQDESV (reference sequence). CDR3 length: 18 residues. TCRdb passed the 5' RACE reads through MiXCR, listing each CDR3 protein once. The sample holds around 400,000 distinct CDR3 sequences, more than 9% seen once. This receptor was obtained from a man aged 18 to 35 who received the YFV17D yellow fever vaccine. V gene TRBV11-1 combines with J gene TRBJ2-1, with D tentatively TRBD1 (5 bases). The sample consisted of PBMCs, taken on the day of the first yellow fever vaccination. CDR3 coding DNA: TGTGCCAGCAGCTTAGTAACAGGACCCCTTTTCTCCTACAATGAGCAGTTCTTC. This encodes CASSLVTGPLFSYNEQFF. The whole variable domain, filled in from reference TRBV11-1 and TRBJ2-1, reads EAEVAQSPRYKITEKSQAVAFWCDPISGHATLYWYRQILGQGPELLVQFQDESVVDDSQLPKDRFSAERLKGVDSTLKIQPAELGDSAMYLCASSLVTGPLFSYNEQFFGPGTRLTVL.